This T cell receptor (beta chain) was identified in a study of radiation and T cells in renal cell carcinoma. Overall study: Nephrectomy followed 15 Gy stereotactic body radiation by 4 weeks. The study's findings and limits: Pretreatment tumor biopsies were lacking, so baseline clonotypes are unknown.

TCRdb keeps only in-frame clones here, not all; method: immunoSEQ multiplex PCR. The repertoire has about 59,000 clones, approximately 80% of them found once; the top ten carry 6% to 8%. Stated time point: baseline pretreatment blood. The treatment denotes: 15 Gy SBRT to primary tumor, nephrectomy 4 weeks later. Blood was sampled at baseline, 2 weeks and 4 weeks after SBRT. Germline V lookup: CDR1 GTSNPN, CDR2 SVGIG (reference sequence). V shed 4 bases, J shed 11 bases, and the junction held 9 bases outside the gene matches. The CDR3 contains 12 residues. Note on this clone: Its antigen is undetermined.

The chain employs TRBV30 and TRBJ2-5, with TRBD2 matching over 8 bases. The receptor was isolated from a man between 60 and 75 years old with renal cell carcinoma. The material was blood, obtained from a patient whose treatment included radiotherapy and nephrectomy. The CDR3 reads CAWIASGGTQYF. In DNA, the CDR3 is TGTGCCTGGATAGCCTCGGGGGGGACTCAGTACTTC.